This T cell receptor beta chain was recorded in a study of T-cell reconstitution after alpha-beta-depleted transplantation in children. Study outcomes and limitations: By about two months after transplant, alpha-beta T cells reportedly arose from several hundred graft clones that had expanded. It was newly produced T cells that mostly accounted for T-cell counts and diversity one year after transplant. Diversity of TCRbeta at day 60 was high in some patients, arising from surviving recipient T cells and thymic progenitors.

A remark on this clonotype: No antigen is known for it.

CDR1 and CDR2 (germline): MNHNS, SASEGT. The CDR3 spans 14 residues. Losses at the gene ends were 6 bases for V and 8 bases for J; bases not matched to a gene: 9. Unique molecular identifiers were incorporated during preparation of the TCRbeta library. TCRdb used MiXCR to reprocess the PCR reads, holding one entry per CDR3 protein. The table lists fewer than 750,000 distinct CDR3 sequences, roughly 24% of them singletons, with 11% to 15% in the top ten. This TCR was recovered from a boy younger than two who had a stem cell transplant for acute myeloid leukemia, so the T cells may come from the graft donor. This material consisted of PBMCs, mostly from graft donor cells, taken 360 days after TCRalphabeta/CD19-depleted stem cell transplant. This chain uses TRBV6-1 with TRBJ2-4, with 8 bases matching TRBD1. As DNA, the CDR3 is TGTGCCAGCAGGCTCCGGGACAGGAGAGACATTCAGTACTTC. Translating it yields CASRLRDRRDIQYF.